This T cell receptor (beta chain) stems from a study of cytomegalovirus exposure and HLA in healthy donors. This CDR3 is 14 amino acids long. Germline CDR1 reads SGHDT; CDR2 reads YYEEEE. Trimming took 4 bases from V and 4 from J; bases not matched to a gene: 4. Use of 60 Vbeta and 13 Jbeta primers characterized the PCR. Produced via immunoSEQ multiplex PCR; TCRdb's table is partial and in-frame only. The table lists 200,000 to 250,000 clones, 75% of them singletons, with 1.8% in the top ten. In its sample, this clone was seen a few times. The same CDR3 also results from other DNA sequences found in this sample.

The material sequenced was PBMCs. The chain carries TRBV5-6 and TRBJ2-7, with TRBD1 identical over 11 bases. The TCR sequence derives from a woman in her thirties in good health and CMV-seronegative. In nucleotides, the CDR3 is TGTGCCAGCAGCCCCGGGACAGGGGGGTACGAGCAGTACTTC. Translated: CASSPGTGGYEQYF.